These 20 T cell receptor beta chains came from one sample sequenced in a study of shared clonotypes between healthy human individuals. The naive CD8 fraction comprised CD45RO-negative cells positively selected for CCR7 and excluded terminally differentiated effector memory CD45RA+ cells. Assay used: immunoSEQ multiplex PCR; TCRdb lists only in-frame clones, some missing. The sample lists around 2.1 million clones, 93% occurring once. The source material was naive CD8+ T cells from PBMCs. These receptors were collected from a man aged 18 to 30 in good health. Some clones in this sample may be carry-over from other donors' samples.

CDR3 region: CASSLRLAGVQETQYF. The CDR3 DNA reads TGTGCCAGCAGCCTTAGACTAGCGGGCGTACAGGAGACCCAGTACTTC. This chain joins TRBV14 and TRBJ2-5; 10 bases line up with TRBD2. CDR3 length: 16 amino acids. Per germline, CDR1 SGHDN and CDR2 FVKESK. V shed 4 bases, J shed 5 bases, and the junction held 10 bases outside the gene matches.

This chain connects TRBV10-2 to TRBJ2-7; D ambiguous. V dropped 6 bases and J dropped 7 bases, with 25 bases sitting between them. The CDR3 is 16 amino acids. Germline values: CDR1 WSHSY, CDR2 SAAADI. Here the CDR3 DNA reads TGCGCCAGCAGGGCGATGACTGACGACTTAATGCTTGAGCAGTACTTC. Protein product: CASRAMTDDLMLEQYF.

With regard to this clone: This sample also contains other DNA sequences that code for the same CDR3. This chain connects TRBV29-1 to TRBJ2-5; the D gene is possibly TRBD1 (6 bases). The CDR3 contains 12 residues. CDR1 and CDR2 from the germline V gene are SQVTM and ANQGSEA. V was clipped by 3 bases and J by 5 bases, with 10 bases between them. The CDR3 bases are TGCAGCGTTGAGCAGGGGCGGGAGACCCAGTACTTC. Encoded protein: CSVEQGRETQYF. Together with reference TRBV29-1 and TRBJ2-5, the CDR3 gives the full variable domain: SAVISQKPSRDICQRGTSLTIQCQVDSQVTMMFWYRQQPGQSLTLIATANQGSEATYESGFVIDKFPISRPNLTFSTLTVSNMSPEDSSIYLCSVEQGRETQYFGPGTRLLVL.

DNA of the CDR3: TGTGCCAGCAGCTTGGGGGTATGGCAGCCCCAGCATTTT. This translates into CASSLGVWQPQHF. The rearrangement links TRBV5-6 to TRBJ1-5; no reliable D call. Trimming left V 0 bases short and J 7 bases short, with 8 bases between. This CDR3 is built from 13 residues. Germline loops: CDR1 SGHDT, CDR2 YYEEEE.

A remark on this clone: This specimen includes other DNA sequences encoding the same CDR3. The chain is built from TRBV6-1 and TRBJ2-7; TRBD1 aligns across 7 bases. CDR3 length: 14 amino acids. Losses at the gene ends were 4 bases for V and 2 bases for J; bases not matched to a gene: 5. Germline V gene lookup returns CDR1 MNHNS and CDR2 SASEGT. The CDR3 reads CASSAETGTYEQYF. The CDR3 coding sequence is TGTGCCAGCAGTGCCGAGACAGGGACCTACGAGCAGTACTTC.

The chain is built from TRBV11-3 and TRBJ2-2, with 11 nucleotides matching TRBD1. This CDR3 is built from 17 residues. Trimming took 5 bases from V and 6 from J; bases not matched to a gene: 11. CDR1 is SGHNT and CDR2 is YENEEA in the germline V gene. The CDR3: CASSVSPGQGVPGELFF. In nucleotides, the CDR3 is TGTGCCAGCAGCGTGAGTCCGGGACAGGGGGTTCCCGGGGAGCTGTTTTTT.

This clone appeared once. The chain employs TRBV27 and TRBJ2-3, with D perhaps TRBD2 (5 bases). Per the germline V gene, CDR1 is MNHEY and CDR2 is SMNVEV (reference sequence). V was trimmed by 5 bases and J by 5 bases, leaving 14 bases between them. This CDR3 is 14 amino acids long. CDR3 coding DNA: TGTGCCAGCAGTCCCCTGTCCCGGGGAGATACGCAGTATTTT. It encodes CASSPLSRGDTQYF.

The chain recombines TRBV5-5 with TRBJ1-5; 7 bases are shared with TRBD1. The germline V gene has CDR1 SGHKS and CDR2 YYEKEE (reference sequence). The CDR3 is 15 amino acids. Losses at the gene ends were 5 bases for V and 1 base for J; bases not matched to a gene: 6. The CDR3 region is CASSVQGLSNQPQHF. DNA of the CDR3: TGTGCCAGCAGTGTACAGGGGTTGAGCAATCAGCCCCAGCATTTT.

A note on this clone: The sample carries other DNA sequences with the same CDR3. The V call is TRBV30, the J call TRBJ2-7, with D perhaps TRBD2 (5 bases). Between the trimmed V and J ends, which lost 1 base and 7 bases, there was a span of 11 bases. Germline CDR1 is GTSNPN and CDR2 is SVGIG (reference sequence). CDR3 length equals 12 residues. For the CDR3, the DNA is TGTGCCTGGAGTGGAGGGCCGGGGGAGCAGTACTTC. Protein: CAWSGGPGEQYF.

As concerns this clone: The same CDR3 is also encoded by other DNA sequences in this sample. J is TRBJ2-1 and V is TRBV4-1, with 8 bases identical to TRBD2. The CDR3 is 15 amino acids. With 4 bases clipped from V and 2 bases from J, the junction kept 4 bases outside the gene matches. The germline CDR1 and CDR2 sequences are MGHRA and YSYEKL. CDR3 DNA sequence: TGCGCCAGCAGCCCAACTAGCGGCGCCTACAATGAGCAGTTCTTC. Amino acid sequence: CASSPTSGAYNEQFF.

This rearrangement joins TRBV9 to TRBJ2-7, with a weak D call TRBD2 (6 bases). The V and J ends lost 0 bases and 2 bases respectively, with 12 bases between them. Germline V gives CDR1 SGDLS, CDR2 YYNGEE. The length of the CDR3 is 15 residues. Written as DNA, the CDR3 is TGTGCCAGCAGCGTAGTCCCGGGAGCGACCTACGAGCAGTACTTC. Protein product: CASSVVPGATYEQYF.

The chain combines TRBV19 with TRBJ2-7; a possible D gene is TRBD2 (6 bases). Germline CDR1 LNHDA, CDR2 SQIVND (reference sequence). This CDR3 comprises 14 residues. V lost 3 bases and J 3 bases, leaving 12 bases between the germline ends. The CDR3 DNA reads TGTGCCAGTAGTATTGCGGAGGGGTACTACGAGCAGTACTTC. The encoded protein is CASSIAEGYYEQYF.

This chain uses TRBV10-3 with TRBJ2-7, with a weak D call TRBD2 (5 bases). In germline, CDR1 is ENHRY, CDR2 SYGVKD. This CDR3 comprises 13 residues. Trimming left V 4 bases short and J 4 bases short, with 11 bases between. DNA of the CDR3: TGTGCCATCAGTGCGGCGGGCGGGTACGAGCAGTACTTC. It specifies CAISAAGGYEQYF.

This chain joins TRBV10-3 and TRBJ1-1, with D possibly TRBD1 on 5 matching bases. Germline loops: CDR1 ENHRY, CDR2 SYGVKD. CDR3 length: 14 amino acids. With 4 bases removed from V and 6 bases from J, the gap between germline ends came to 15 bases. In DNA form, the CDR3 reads TGTGCCATCAGTGGTCCCGGGGGGTCCCCTGAAGCTTTCTTT. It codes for CAISGPGGSPEAFF.

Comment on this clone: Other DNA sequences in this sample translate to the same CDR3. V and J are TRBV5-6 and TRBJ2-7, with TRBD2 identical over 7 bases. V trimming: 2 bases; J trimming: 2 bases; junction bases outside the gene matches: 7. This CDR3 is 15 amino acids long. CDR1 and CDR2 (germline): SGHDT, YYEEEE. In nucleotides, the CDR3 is TGTGCCAGCAGCTTTTCACCAAGCGGGACCTACGAGCAGTACTTC. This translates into CASSFSPSGTYEQYF.

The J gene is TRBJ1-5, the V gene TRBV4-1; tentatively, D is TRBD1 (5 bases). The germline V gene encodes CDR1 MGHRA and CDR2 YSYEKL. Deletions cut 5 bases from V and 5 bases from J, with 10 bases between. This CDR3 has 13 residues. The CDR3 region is CASSLQVDQPQHF. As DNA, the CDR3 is TGCGCCAGCAGCTTACAGGTGGATCAGCCCCAGCATTTT.

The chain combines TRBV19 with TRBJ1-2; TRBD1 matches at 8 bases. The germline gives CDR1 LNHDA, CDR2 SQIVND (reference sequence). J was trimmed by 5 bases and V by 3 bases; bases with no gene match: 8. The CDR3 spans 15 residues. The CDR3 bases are TGTGCCAGTAGTATCACGGGCAGGGGGCTATATGGCTACACCTTC. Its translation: CASSITGRGLYGYTF.

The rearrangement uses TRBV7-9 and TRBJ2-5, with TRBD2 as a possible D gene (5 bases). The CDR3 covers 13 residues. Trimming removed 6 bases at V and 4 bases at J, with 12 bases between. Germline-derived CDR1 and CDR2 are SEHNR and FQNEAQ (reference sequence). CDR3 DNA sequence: TGTGCCAGCAGAAAGGGAGTATTAGAGACCCAGTACTTC. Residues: CASRKGVLETQYF.

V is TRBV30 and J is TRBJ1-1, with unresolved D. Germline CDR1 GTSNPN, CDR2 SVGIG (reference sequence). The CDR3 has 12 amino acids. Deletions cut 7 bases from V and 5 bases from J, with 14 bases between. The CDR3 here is CASFGGRTEAFF. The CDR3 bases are TGTGCCTCCTTTGGCGGACGGACTGAAGCTTTCTTT.

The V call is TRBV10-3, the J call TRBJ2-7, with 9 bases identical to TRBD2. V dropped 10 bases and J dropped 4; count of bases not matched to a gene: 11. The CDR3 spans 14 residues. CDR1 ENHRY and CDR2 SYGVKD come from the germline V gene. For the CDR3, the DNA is TGTGCCACCACGCGGGGGGGAATCTCGTACGAGCAGTACTTC. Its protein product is CATTRGGISYEQYF.